What follows describes a single T cell receptor (beta chain). No antigen is known for it. Additional DNA sequences in this sample encode the identical CDR3. The record originates from a study of Ad26.COV2.S vaccination and SARS-CoV-2 variants. The ends were cut back, 2 bases at V and 7 bases at J, with 9 bases in the middle. CDR1 is SGHTA and CDR2 is FQGNSA in the germline V gene. This CDR3 spans 12 amino acids. Treatment in this sample: 15 to 20 received Ad26.COV2.S at low or high dose, single or two shots; about 5 received placebo; per-sample allocation not given. The samples were gathered on day 63 after the first injection of vaccine or placebo. Donation came from an adult in Boston who was aged 18-55 years. Findings of the study overall: Spike-specific TCR breadth ran higher among vaccine recipients than placebo recipients.

Assay used: immunoSEQ multiplex PCR; TCRdb lists only in-frame clones, some missing. Of some 390,000 clones listed, 89% are singletons. The sample in question was peripheral blood, obtained in a trial of Ad26.COV2.S vaccine versus placebo. The clonotype originates from a person aged 18-60 years who received the Ad26.COV2.S COVID-19 vaccine or a placebo. The rearrangement uses TRBV7-2 and TRBJ2-7; a possible D gene is TRBD1 (5 bases). This CDR3 is CASSLRGGEQYF. The CDR3 DNA reads TGTGCCAGCAGCTTAAGGGGTGGAGAGCAGTACTTC. Drawing the rest from reference TRBV7-2 and TRBJ2-7, the complete variable domain is GAGVSQSPSNKVTEKGKDVELRCDPISGHTALYWYRQSLGQGLEFLIYFQGNSAPDKSGLPSDRFSAERTGGSVSTLTIQRTQQEDSAVYLCASSLRGGEQYFGPGTRLTVT.